This T cell receptor (beta chain) was sequenced in a study of cytomegalovirus exposure and HLA in healthy donors. The overall study: In terms of ancestry, the Caucasian-associated cluster contained roughly 81% of the roughly 400 genotyped donors.

In the PCR, 60 Vbeta and 13 Jbeta primers were used. Some clones are missing from TCRdb's copy, which holds only in-frame ones; the method was immunoSEQ multiplex PCR. The table includes about 190,000 clones, about nine tenths detected once. CDR3 length equals 14 residues. Trimming stripped 3 bases from V and 1 base from J, with 9 bases between. CDR1 is MGHRA, CDR2 YSYEKL, per germline. Broader study findings: According to the study, around 180 TCR beta chains were cytomegalovirus-associated.

Comments on this clone: Its target is unknown.

This TCR derives from a boy aged 2-15 years in good health and CMV-seronegative. V usage is TRBV4-1 and J usage is TRBJ1-1, with a possible D match to TRBD1 (6 bases). The sequenced sample was PBMCs. As DNA, the CDR3 is TGCGCCAGCAGCCAGGACAGATCGAACACTGAAGCTTTCTTT. It is translated as CASSQDRSNTEAFF.